The rows below give T cell receptor beta chains drawn from one sample of a study of T cells in Graves' hyperthyroidism and ophthalmopathy. TCRdb reprocessed the multiplex PCR reads via MiXCR and lists one record per CDR3 protein. Here the sample spans some 370,000 distinct CDR3 sequences, over 12% being singletons. Material: blood. These receptor sequences come from a man aged 50-59 years with Graves' ophthalmopathy. Each CDR3 is given with its conserved first and last residue. A D gene is named only where the DNA matches it firmly. Expanded clones get a size class; other rows say once, few or many, or leave the size out.

>TRBV6-1|many|TRBD1|TRBJ1-6
TGTGCCAGCAGTGGGCGGCAGGACAGGTCACCCCTCCACTTT
CASSGRQDRSPLHF
>TRBV10-2|.|.|TRBJ1-5
TGCGCCAGCAGTGAGTCGGGGTATCAGCCCCAGCATTTT
CASSESGYQPQHF
>TRBV6-6|.|TRBD2|TRBJ2-7
TGTGCCAGCAGTTACTCCCGAGCGGGAGGGTACGAGCAGTACTTC
CASSYSRAGGYEQYF
>TRBV3-1|many|.|TRBJ2-7
TGTGCCAGCAGCCAAGGAAGCGAGCAGTACTTC
CASSQGSEQYF
>TRBV15|many|TRBD1|TRBJ1-1
TGTGCCACCAGCAGTAGACAGGGGGTCGGCACTGAAGCTTTCTTT
CATSSRQGVGTEAFF
>TRBV2|many|TRBD1|TRBJ2-7
TGTGCCAGCGTACAGGGGTACGAGCAGTACTTC
CASVQGYEQYF
>TRBV6-5|many|.|TRBJ2-1
TGTGCCAGCAGTTACTCGTCGCCTGTCTCCTACAATGAGCAGTTCTTC
CASSYSSPVSYNEQFF
>TRBV20-1|many|.|TRBJ2-3
TGCAGTGCCCTACCCCCCGGGAGCGATACGCAGTATTTT
CSALPPGSDTQYF
>TRBV11-2|many|TRBD2|TRBJ2-5
TGTGCCAGCAGCACCGGGACTAGTCTTGTCTACTTC
CASSTGTSLVYF
>TRBV6-1|.|TRBD1|TRBJ2-7
TGTGCCAGCAGTGCGCAGGGGGCTCGGTTAGAGCAGTACTTC
CASSAQGARLEQYF
>TRBV7-9|few|.|TRBJ1-4
TGTGCCAGCAGCGCAACCGCAACTAATGAAAAACTGTTTTTT
CASSATATNEKLFF
>TRBV2|.|TRBD1|TRBJ2-7
TGTGCCAGCAGGGCTCAGGGACAGTCCTACGAGCAGTACTTC
CASRAQGQSYEQYF
>TRBV19|few|.|TRBJ2-1
TGTGCCAGTGACGACGCAGCGGGCGCCTACAATGAGCAGTTCTTC
CASDDAAGAYNEQFF
>TRBV19|few|.|TRBJ1-2
TGTGCCAGTAGTATAATGGGGGACTACACCTTC
CASSIMGDYTF
>TRBV19|few|.|TRBJ1-1
TGTGCCAGTAGTATTTCAGGGGTCACTGAAGCTTTCTTT
CASSISGVTEAFF
>TRBV5-5|many|TRBD1|TRBJ1-5
TGTGCCAGCAGCCCTCGGACAGGGACTCAGCCCCAGCATTTT
CASSPRTGTQPQHF
>TRBV19|.|.|TRBJ2-7
TGTGCCAGTAGTATAGCCGGGACGGTTTCCTACGAGCAGTACTTC
CASSIAGTVSYEQYF
>TRBV5-1|.|.|TRBJ2-5
TGCGCCAGCAGCCAAGCATGGGGCCAAGAGACCCAGTACTTC
CASSQAWGQETQYF
>TRBV6-2/TRBV6-3|few|TRBD2|TRBJ2-7
TGTGCCAGCAAGCCGGGACTAGTGTCCTACGAGCAGTACTTC
CASKPGLVSYEQYF
>TRBV16|few|.|TRBJ2-4
TGTGCCAGCGAACAACACGGGAAAAACATTCAGTACTTC
CASEQHGKNIQYF
>TRBV9|.|.|TRBJ1-1
TGTGCCAGCAGACGTAGTGGGGAGGCCACTGAAGCTTTCTTT
CASRRSGEATEAFF
>TRBV30|many|.|TRBJ1-1
TGTGCCTGGGGGACGGTGAACACTGAAGCTTTCTTT
CAWGTVNTEAFF
>TRBV5-1|many|.|TRBJ1-3
TGCGCCAGCAGTCCCAGGGCTGGAAACACCATATATTTT
CASSPRAGNTIYF
>TRBV10-1|.|.|TRBJ1-2
TGCGCCAGCAGTGAGTCGGTGGACTATGGCTACACCTTC
CASSESVDYGYTF
>TRBV30|many|.|TRBJ1-5
TGTGCCTGGAGTTTGGCAGATGATCAGCCCCAGCATTTT
CAWSLADDQPQHF
>TRBV20-1|many|TRBD2|TRBJ2-5
TGCAGTGCTAGGGATAGCGGGAGAGAGACCCAGTACTTC
CSARDSGRETQYF
>TRBV7-9|.|TRBD1|TRBJ2-5
TGTGCCAGCCGCGCGTTCGGGACAGGGATCCAAGAGACCCAGTACTTC
CASRAFGTGIQETQYF
>TRBV28|.|.|TRBJ2-7
TGTGCCAGCAGTTTAAGGGTTTACTACGAGCAGTACTTC
CASSLRVYYEQYF
>TRBV10-1|.|.|TRBJ2-2
TGCGCCAGCAGTGGCGGGTGGGGGGCGCTGAACACCGGGGAGCTGTTTTTT
CASSGGWGALNTGELFF
>TRBV10-2|.|TRBD2|TRBJ2-5
TGCGCCAGTCGGACTAGCGGGATGGGAGAGACCCAGTACTTC
CASRTSGMGETQYF
>TRBV10-3|many|TRBD2|TRBJ2-5
TGTGCCATCGGAGGGACTAGCGGGCGGGAGACCCAGTACTTC
CAIGGTSGRETQYF
>TRBV5-1|many|TRBD1|TRBJ2-7
TGCGCCAGCGGGGTGGGACAGGGAGTCCACGAGCAGTACTTC
CASGVGQGVHEQYF
>TRBV20-1|many|TRBD2|TRBJ2-7
TGCAGTGCTTCTAGCGGGAGTGGCTCCTACGAGCAGTACTTC
CSASSGSGSYEQYF
>TRBV3-1|many|.|TRBJ2-1
TGTGCCAGCAGCCATCGTGGGGGAATTAACAATGAGCAGTTCTTC
CASSHRGGINNEQFF
>TRBV20-1|few|TRBD2|TRBJ2-3
TGCAGTGCTTACGGCGGGAGGGCCGTGACAGATACGCAGTATTTT
CSAYGGRAVTDTQYF
>TRBV6-1|few|.|TRBJ1-3
TGTGCCAGCAGTGAAGTAGAAGTATCTGGAAACACCATATATTTT
CASSEVEVSGNTIYF
>TRBV6-1|few|.|TRBJ2-1
TGTGCCAGCAGTGAATCCAGTACCTCCTACAATGAGCAGTTCTTC
CASSESSTSYNEQFF
>TRBV2|.|TRBD2|TRBJ2-3
TGTGCCAGCAGTGACGGCAGCGGGAGGGCCCGTCCAATCAGAGATACGCAGTATTTT
CASSDGSGRARPIRDTQYF
>TRBV20-1|many|.|TRBJ2-5
TGCAGTGCGGCCCAGAAAGAGACCCAGTACTTC
CSAAQKETQYF
>TRBV30|.|TRBD2|TRBJ2-1
TGTGCCTGGAGTGTCGCTAGCGGAACCAATGAGCAGTTCTTC
CAWSVASGTNEQFF
>TRBV6-1|few|.|TRBJ2-4
TGTGCCAGCAGTGAAGCGCCGGCAGGAGCCAAAAACATTCAGTACTTC
CASSEAPAGAKNIQYF
>TRBV28|many|.|TRBJ2-7
TGTGCCAGCAGTTTATATCGGACGTTCTACGAGCAGTACTTC
CASSLYRTFYEQYF
>TRBV5-8|many|.|TRBJ2-7
TGTGCCAGCAGCTCGTCAGGGTGGGAGCAGTACTTC
CASSSSGWEQYF
>TRBV7-6|.|TRBD2|TRBJ2-5
TGTGCCAGCAGCCCTAAGGGACTAGCGGGAGTAGAACAAGAGACCCAGTACTTC
CASSPKGLAGVEQETQYF
>TRBV6-1|many|.|TRBJ1-5
TGTGCCAGCAGGGAACCGAACGGACACCTAAGCAATCAGCCCCAGCATTTT
CASREPNGHLSNQPQHF
>TRBV28|.|.|TRBJ1-1
TGTGCCAGCAGCAGTCCCCCCGTAGGGACCGGGGGGAACACTGAAGCTTTCTTT
CASSSPPVGTGGNTEAFF
>TRBV27|many|.|TRBJ2-3
TGTGCCAGCAGGATTCGCTCCTTTCCCCAAACAGATACGCAGTATTTT
CASRIRSFPQTDTQYF
>TRBV9|many|TRBD1|TRBJ2-7
TGTGCCAGCAGCGAGGGAGAGGGACAGGGGATCTACGAGCAGTACTTC
CASSEGEGQGIYEQYF
>TRBV30|.|.|TRBJ2-7
TGTGCCTGGAGTATGGGACGCGCCTACGAGCAGTACTTC
CAWSMGRAYEQYF
>TRBV5-1|many|TRBD1|TRBJ2-5
TGCGCCAGCAGCTCCGGACAGGGGACTTACCAAGAGACCCAGTACTTC
CASSSGQGTYQETQYF
>TRBV2|many|.|TRBJ2-1
TGTGCCAGCAGTGAATTACTAGCTAACAATGAGCAGTTCTTC
CASSELLANNEQFF
>TRBV30|many|.|TRBJ1-2
TGTGCCTGGAGAACCGCGGGGCTTGGCTACACCTTC
CAWRTAGLGYTF
>TRBV12-3/TRBV12-4|few|TRBD1|TRBJ2-7
TGTGCCAGCAGTTTGGCAGGGGGCAGGGACGAGCAGTACTTC
CASSLAGGRDEQYF
>TRBV6-1|few|.|TRBJ1-1
TGTGCCAGCAGCCCACAAAACACAGGGCTGAACACTGAAGCTTTCTTT
CASSPQNTGLNTEAFF
>TRBV24-1|few|.|TRBJ2-1
TGTGCCACCAGTGATGATTCAGCGGAGCAGTTCTTC
CATSDDSAEQFF
>TRBV29-1|.|.|TRBJ2-1
TGCAGCGTTCATTCCGGGACAAAGAACAATGAGCAGTTCTTC
CSVHSGTKNNEQFF
>TRBV24-1|few|TRBD1|TRBJ1-1
TGTGCCACCAGTAGGACAGGGTCGAACACTGAAGCTTTCTTT
CATSRTGSNTEAFF
>TRBV2|many|TRBD2|TRBJ2-1
TGTGCCAGCAAACTAGCGGGGAGCGGTGAGCAGTTCTTC
CASKLAGSGEQFF
>TRBV10-3|.|.|TRBJ2-5
TGTGCCATCGGACAGTATGGCTGGGAGGAGACCCAGTACTTC
CAIGQYGWEETQYF